Shown below are 24 T cell receptor beta chains from a single sample sequenced in a study of blood T cell repertoires in COVID-19. The data were produced by immunoSEQ multiplex PCR, yet TCRdb's version contains in-frame clones alone and is incomplete. Seen here are about 200,000 clones, about 82% observed once, and the top ten hold 0.9% to 0.95%. The sample comprised peripheral blood. The source is a man in his sixties with COVID-19, enrolled during active disease.

J is TRBJ2-1 and V is TRBV6-4, with D possibly TRBD2 on 5 matching bases. With 5 bases removed from V and 1 base from J, the gap between germline ends came to 12 bases. CDR3 length equals 15 residues. Germline V CDR1 and CDR2: MRHNA, SNTAGT. The CDR3 bases are TGTGCCAGCAGTAACGAACTAGTGTCCTACAATGAGCAGTTCTTC. It yields the protein CASSNELVSYNEQFF.

The rearrangement links TRBV6-1 to TRBJ1-6, with D tentatively TRBD1 (5 bases). Germline V gene lookup returns CDR1 MNHNS and CDR2 SASEGT. The CDR3 runs to 16 residues. The V end lost 4 bases, the J end lost 0 bases, and 10 bases lay between the germline ends. As DNA, the CDR3 is TGTGCCAGCAGTGGGGGCAGGAGCTCCTATAATTCACCCCTCCACTTT. It encodes CASSGGRSSYNSPLHF.

This chain uses TRBV19 with TRBJ1-1; possibly TRBD1 for D (6 bases). With 7 bases removed from V and 3 bases from J, the gap between germline ends came to 15 bases. Germline values: CDR1 LNHDA, CDR2 SQIVND (reference sequence). CDR3 length: 14 residues. CDR3 loop: CASNQGSWDTEAFF. DNA for the CDR3: TGTGCCAGTAATCAGGGGAGTTGGGACACTGAAGCTTTCTTT.

The chain carries TRBV19 and TRBJ1-5; unclear D gene. CDR3 length equals 15 residues. Trimming took off 3 bases at V and 3 bases at J, with 12 bases between the two ends. Germline values: CDR1 LNHDA, CDR2 SQIVND (reference sequence). CDR3 nucleotide sequence: TGTGCCAGTAGTATGTTTGCGGAAATCAATCAGCCCCAGCATTTT. Translated, it gives CASSMFAEINQPQHF.

The table lists this clone with a few counts. The chain recombines TRBV4-1 with TRBJ1-5, with D possibly TRBD1 on 5 matching bases. Per the germline V gene, CDR1 is MGHRA and CDR2 is YSYEKL. With 0 bases removed from V and 11 bases from J, the gap between germline ends came to 17 bases. There are 15 residues in the CDR3. This CDR3 reads CASSQDGIGGRTQHF. CDR3 DNA: TGCGCCAGCAGCCAAGATGGAATCGGGGGAAGGACCCAGCATTTT.

This sequence joins TRBV18 and TRBJ1-1; a weak D match, TRBD1 (5 bases). Germline V gene data show CDR1 as KGHSH and CDR2 as LQKENI. The CDR3 length is 14 residues. Trimming took 5 bases from V and 0 from J, leaving 10 bases between them. The CDR3 nucleotides are TGTGCCAGCTCATCGACAGTTATGAACACTGAAGCTTTCTTT. The encoded protein is CASSSTVMNTEAFF.

CDR3 residues: CASSSSGQGDQPQHF. In DNA form, the CDR3 reads TGCGCCAGCAGCTCCTCGGGACAGGGAGATCAGCCCCAGCATTTT. The V gene is TRBV5-1, the J gene TRBJ1-5; TRBD1 matches 9 bases. With 3 bases clipped from V and 5 bases from J, the junction kept 6 bases outside the gene matches. The CDR3 has 15 amino acids. CDR1 and CDR2 (germline): SGHRS, YFSETQ.

The J gene is TRBJ1-1, the V gene TRBV6-5, with D maybe TRBD1 (6 bases). There are 12 residues in the CDR3. The V and J ends lost 0 bases and 11 bases respectively, with 10 bases between them. Germline CDR1 and CDR2: MNHEY and SVGAGI. This chain's CDR3 is CASSYSRGRAFF. In nucleotides, the CDR3 is TGTGCCAGCAGTTACTCCAGGGGACGCGCTTTCTTT.

This clone was detected only a few times. This sequence joins TRBV2 and TRBJ1-1; no definite D call. The V end lost 4 bases, the J end lost 3 bases, and 9 bases lay between the germline ends. Germline V gives CDR1 SNHLY, CDR2 FYNNEI. The CDR3 sequence is 13 residues long. The CDR3 sequence is CASSGGMDTEAFF. The CDR3 coding sequence is TGTGCCAGCAGTGGAGGGATGGACACTGAAGCTTTCTTT.

The chain employs TRBV19 and TRBJ2-1, with TRBD1 matching over 7 bases. V was pared by 7 bases and J by 5 bases, with 5 bases of the junction left unmatched. Per germline, CDR1 LNHDA and CDR2 SQIVND (reference sequence). CDR3 length: 13 residues. The CDR3 reads CASKEDRDNEQFF. CDR3 coding DNA: TGTGCCAGTAAGGAAGACAGGGACAATGAGCAGTTCTTC.

The chain links TRBV10-3 to TRBJ1-6, with D possibly matching TRBD1 (6 bases). This CDR3 has 14 amino acids. Germline CDR1 and CDR2: ENHRY and SYGVKD. V lost 2 bases to trimming and J lost 5 bases, with 7 bases between them. The CDR3 DNA reads as TGTGCCATCAGTGAGGGGACAAATAATTCACCCCTCCACTTT. This sequence encodes CAISEGTNNSPLHF.

The genes are TRBV7-6 and TRBJ1-5, with a possible D match to TRBD1 (5 bases). This CDR3 contains 17 residues. Trimming left V 1 base short and J 1 base short, with 14 bases between. Germline V gene data show CDR1 as SGHVS and CDR2 as FNYEAQ. DNA for the CDR3: TGTGCCAGCAGCTTAGGGTCTCCAGGGTCCAGCAATCAGCCCCAGCATTTT. It codes for CASSLGSPGSSNQPQHF. Looking up the rest from reference TRBV7-6 and TRBJ1-5 gives the full variable domain: GAGVSQSPRYKVTKRGQDVALRCDPISGHVSLYWYRQALGQGPEFLTYFNYEAQQDKSGLPNDRFSAERPEGSISTLTIQRTEQRDSAMYRCASSLGSPGSSNQPQHFGDGTRLSIL.

This chain uses TRBV4-3 with TRBJ2-7, with 9 bases aligning to TRBD1. The J segment lost 3 bases and the V segment lost 0 bases, leaving 6 bases of the junction unmatched. The CDR3 totals 16 residues. Germline V CDR1 and CDR2: LGHNA, YSLEER. The DNA of the CDR3 is TGCGCCAGCAGCCAAGATCGAGGGACAGGGTTCTACGAGCAGTACTTC. It yields the protein CASSQDRGTGFYEQYF.

The chain combines TRBV30 with TRBJ1-2; D uncertain. The V gene's germline CDR1 is GTSNPN and CDR2 SVGIG (reference sequence). CDR3 length: 13 amino acids. Trimming removed 1 base at V and 4 bases at J, with 10 bases between. For the CDR3, the DNA is TGTGCCTGGAGTGATACACAGCCCTATGGCTACACCTTC. It codes for CAWSDTQPYGYTF.

The chain joins TRBV12-3 or TRBV12-4 to TRBJ1-5, with TRBD1 identical over 7 bases. V was clipped by 5 bases and J by 3 bases; unmatched bases: 1. The CDR3 contains 13 residues. The CDR3 DNA reads TGTGCCAGCAGTGGGACAGTCAATCAGCCCCAGCATTTT. It is translated as CASSGTVNQPQHF.

The chain combines TRBV6-5 with TRBJ1-6; TRBD1 might be the D (6 bases). The germline V gene encodes CDR1 MNHEY and CDR2 SVGAGI. The CDR3 is made up of 15 amino acids. Trimming stripped 4 bases from V and 13 bases from J, with 20 bases between. CDR3 in amino acids: CASSSWPPGVNPLHF. In DNA form, the CDR3 reads TGTGCCAGCAGTTCCTGGCCCCCAGGGGTAAACCCCCTCCACTTT.

This clone was observed a handful of times. This chain links TRBV9 with TRBJ1-1, with 7 bases lining up with TRBD1. J was trimmed by 3 bases and V by 4 bases; bases with no gene match: 9. The CDR3 spans 15 residues. From germline, CDR1 is SGDLS and CDR2 YYNGEE. The CDR3 sequence: CASSPSPQGYTEAFF. CDR3 DNA sequence: TGTGCCAGCAGCCCCAGCCCACAGGGGTACACTGAAGCTTTCTTT.

The chain combines TRBV6-5 with TRBJ1-1; no definite D call. The germline V and J ends were trimmed by 2 bases and 7 bases, with 11 bases remaining between them. The CDR3 has 13 amino acids. Germline-derived CDR1 and CDR2 are MNHEY and SVGAGI. CDR3 DNA: TGTGCCAGCAGTTACGGAGGTGGTTATGAAGCTTTCTTT. Translation: CASSYGGGYEAFF.

Here the CDR3 reads CASSPSLGGLVDSPLHF. The CDR3 nucleotides are TGTGCCAGCAGCCCCTCATTAGGGGGCCTTGTAGATTCACCCCTCCACTTT. The genes are TRBV9 and TRBJ1-6; 7 bases are shared with TRBD1. V gave up 4 bases and J gave up 8 bases; unmatched junction bases: 15. The CDR3 totals 17 residues. The V gene's germline CDR1 is SGDLS and CDR2 YYNGEE.

The rearrangement links TRBV13 to TRBJ2-7; maybe TRBD2 (5 bases). The CDR3 sequence is 15 residues long. Germline CDR1 reads PRHDT; CDR2 reads FYEKMQ (reference sequence). The V gene lost 5 bases and the J gene lost 2 bases, with 16 bases spanning the gap. The CDR3 DNA sequence: TGTGCCAGCAGCCACGGGCGCGGGCTACCCTACGAGCAGTACTTC. Its translation: CASSHGRGLPYEQYF.

The chain has TRBV13 and TRBJ1-1, with D tentatively TRBD1 (6 bases). Trimming pared 3 bases from V and 7 bases from J, leaving 15 bases between. Germline assignment: CDR1 PRHDT and CDR2 FYEKMQ (reference sequence). The CDR3 spans 14 residues. The CDR3 sequence: CASSLGHTGYEAFF. The CDR3 nucleotides are TGTGCCAGCAGCTTGGGACACACGGGATATGAAGCTTTCTTT.

The V call is TRBV10-1, the J call TRBJ2-5; the D gene is possibly TRBD1 (6 bases). Germline V gives CDR1 WNHNN, CDR2 SYGVQD (reference sequence). V was shortened by 1 base and J by 2 bases, with 8 bases between the two germline ends. The length of the CDR3 is 14 residues. The CDR3 is CASSEWGLQETQYF. The CDR3 DNA reads TGCGCCAGCAGTGAGTGGGGGCTTCAAGAGACCCAGTACTTC.

The rearrangement uses TRBV7-2 and TRBJ1-6, with D perhaps TRBD1 (5 bases). The V gene lost 2 bases and the J gene lost 6 bases, with 11 bases spanning the gap. This CDR3 spans 15 amino acids. The germline gives CDR1 SGHTA, CDR2 FQGNSA. The CDR3 bases are TGTGCCAGCAGCTTAAGACAGCTTATTAATTCACCCCTCCACTTT. This encodes CASSLRQLINSPLHF.

The chain recombines TRBV20-1 with TRBJ2-5, with D perhaps matching TRBD2 (5 bases). There are 14 residues in the CDR3. V lost 3 bases, J lost 5 bases, and 16 bases lay in between. Germline V gives CDR1 DFQATT, CDR2 SNEGSKA (reference sequence). The CDR3 region is CSASVVGAWETQYF. The CDR3 coding sequence is TGCAGTGCTAGTGTGGTGGGAGCTTGGGAGACCCAGTACTTC.